The 22 T cell receptor beta chains in this list originate from one sample, sequenced in a study of blood T cell repertoires in COVID-19. The repertoire was sequenced with immunoSEQ multiplex PCR; TCRdb's copy has only in-frame clones and lacks some. The top ten hold about 12% of the sample, which has some 120,000 clones, over 75% seen once. Material for sequencing was peripheral blood. The receptors here all came from a man aged 55 to 70 with acute or convalescent COVID-19.

This clone was found once. The chain combines TRBV2 with TRBJ1-2; no firm D call. The germline V and J ends were trimmed by 7 bases and 2 bases, with 11 bases remaining between them. The CDR3 loop spans 13 amino acids. The germline V gene encodes CDR1 SNHLY and CDR2 FYNNEI. CDR3 bases: TGTGCCAGCAAGTCACAGCCCAACTATGGCTACACCTTC. Protein product: CASKSQPNYGYTF.

The chain has TRBV5-1 and TRBJ1-2, with 10 bases aligning to TRBD1. This CDR3 has 18 residues. Trimming cost V 1 base and J 2 bases; bases outside gene matches: 11. Germline V CDR1 and CDR2: SGHRS, YFSETQ. CDR3 nucleotide sequence: TGCGCCAGCAGCTTGTGGGGGGACCCGGGACAGGGGAACTATGGCTACACCTTC. It codes for CASSLWGDPGQGNYGYTF. Together with reference TRBV5-1 and TRBJ1-2, the CDR3 gives the full variable domain: KAGVTQTPRYLIKTRGQQVTLSCSPISGHRSVSWYQQTPGQGLQFLFEYFSETQRNKGNFPGRFSGRQFSNSRSEMNVSTLELGDSALYLCASSLWGDPGQGNYGYTFGSGTRLTVV.

This clone came up a few times. The chain recombines TRBV5-1 with TRBJ2-3; D unclear. Trimming took off 4 bases at V and 2 bases at J, with 14 bases between the two ends. CDR3 length: 15 amino acids. CDR1 is SGHRS and CDR2 is YFSETQ in the germline V gene. This chain's CDR3 is CASSTALQVTDTQYF. CDR3 coding DNA: TGCGCCAGCAGCACCGCCCTCCAGGTCACAGATACGCAGTATTTT.

V is TRBV3-1 (or the pseudogene TRBV3-2) and J is TRBJ2-1; TRBD2 agrees at 7 bases. Trimming at V came to 1 base and at J to 5 bases, leaving 8 bases not matched to a gene. Germline values: CDR1 LGHDT, CDR2 YNNKEL (reference sequence). The CDR3 runs 16 residues. The CDR3 loop reads CASSQVSREYNNEQFF. The DNA for the CDR3 is TGTGCCAGCAGCCAAGTTTCGCGGGAGTACAACAATGAGCAGTTCTTC.

This chain uses TRBV18 with TRBJ1-4; D not certain. Germline CDR1 reads KGHSH; CDR2 reads LQKENI. Trimming pared 8 bases from V and 6 bases from J, leaving 13 bases between. The CDR3 has 13 amino acids. DNA of the CDR3: TGTGCCAGCCACCGTCGCAGCGATGAAAAACTGTTTTTT. Encoded protein: CASHRRSDEKLFF.

The chain is built from TRBV24-1 and TRBJ2-3; 11 nucleotides line up with TRBD2. Trimming cost V 8 bases and J 4 bases; bases outside gene matches: 7. The CDR3 runs 15 residues. Germline V CDR1 and CDR2: KGHDR, SFDVKD. CDR3 in amino acids: CATTSTSGSADTQYF. CDR3 coding DNA: TGTGCCACCACGTCCACTAGCGGGAGTGCAGATACGCAGTATTTT.

This clone occurred a few times. The V gene is TRBV9, the J gene TRBJ2-2, with 9 bases identical to TRBD2. The CDR3 sequence is 15 residues long. V gave up 4 bases and J gave up 4 bases; unmatched junction bases: 5. Germline loops: CDR1 SGDLS, CDR2 YYNGEE. The CDR3 DNA sequence: TGTGCCAGCAGCCCTGCGGGGGGGGGCACCGGGGAGCTGTTTTTT. This codes for CASSPAGGGTGELFF.

The V gene is TRBV2, the J gene TRBJ1-1; TRBD1 is a possible D gene (5 bases). Germline V gene sequence: CDR1 SNHLY, CDR2 FYNNEI. Trimming pared 7 bases from V and 4 bases from J, leaving 10 bases between. The CDR3 loop spans 12 amino acids. CDR3: CASTVGGTEAFF. The DNA of the CDR3 is TGTGCCAGCACTGTGGGGGGCACTGAAGCTTTCTTT.

The chain recombines TRBV19 with TRBJ1-5; D call uncertain. The CDR3 is made up of 13 amino acids. From germline, CDR1 is LNHDA and CDR2 SQIVND (reference sequence). Between the trimmed V and J ends, which lost 1 base and 5 bases, there was a span of 6 bases. In nucleotides, the CDR3 is TGTGCCAGTAGTATAGCCCTAGATCAGCCCCAGCATTTT. The encoded protein is CASSIALDQPQHF.

This clone has only a few counts. The V gene is TRBV24-1, the J gene TRBJ2-1, with D possibly TRBD2 on 5 matching bases. The V gene lost 0 bases and the J gene lost 10 bases, with 15 bases spanning the gap. The CDR3 contains 15 residues. CDR1 is KGHDR and CDR2 is SFDVKD in the germline V gene. The DNA of the CDR3 is TGTGCCACCAGTGATTTGCGGGATCCCCGCGGGGAGCAGTTCTTC. It encodes CATSDLRDPRGEQFF.

The rearrangement joins TRBV30 to TRBJ2-1; TRBD2 aligns across 14 bases. With V trimmed by 0 bases and J by 12 bases, 4 bases remained unmatched. The CDR3 covers 14 residues. Germline values: CDR1 GTSNPN, CDR2 SVGIG (reference sequence). CDR3 protein: CAWSVRLAGGGQFF. For the CDR3, the DNA is TGTGCCTGGAGTGTAAGACTAGCGGGAGGGGGGCAGTTCTTC.

The V gene is TRBV30, the J gene TRBJ1-2, with a possible D match to TRBD1 (6 bases). Trimming removed 0 bases at V and 5 bases at J, with 13 bases between. The germline gives CDR1 GTSNPN, CDR2 SVGIG (reference sequence). The length of the CDR3 is 14 residues. The CDR3 loop is CAWSVKGVGYGYTF. In DNA, the CDR3 is TGTGCCTGGAGTGTAAAGGGGGTCGGGTATGGCTACACCTTC. The whole variable domain, remainder taken from reference TRBV30 and TRBJ1-2, is SQTIHQWPATLVQPVGSPLSLECTVEGTSNPNLYWYRQAAGRGLQLLFYSVGIGQISSEVPQNLSASRPQDRQFILSSKKLLLSDSGFYLCAWSVKGVGYGYTFGSGTRLTVV.

The chain employs TRBV7-9 and TRBJ2-5, with TRBD2 matching 8 bases. V was pared by 2 bases and J by 0 bases, with 2 bases of the junction left unmatched. The length of the CDR3 is 15 residues. CDR1 and CDR2 (germline): SEHNR, FQNEAQ (reference sequence). CDR3 DNA sequence: TGTGCCAGCAGCTTACTAGCGGGCTACCAAGAGACCCAGTACTTC. This encodes CASSLLAGYQETQYF.

The rearrangement links TRBV4-1 to TRBJ1-5; D call uncertain. Germline lookup yields CDR1 MGHRA and CDR2 YSYEKL. Trimming pared 3 bases from V and 3 bases from J, leaving 12 bases between. The CDR3 is 15 residues long. CDR3 sequence reads: CASSQVGASNQPQHF. The DNA for the CDR3 is TGCGCCAGCAGCCAGGTTGGAGCCTCCAATCAGCCCCAGCATTTT.

The V call is TRBV27, the J call TRBJ1-2, with TRBD1 matching over 8 bases. Germline assignment: CDR1 MNHEY and CDR2 SMNVEV (reference sequence). The junction had 1 base not matched to a gene; V was cut back by 4 bases and J by 0 bases. The CDR3 loop spans 14 amino acids. The CDR3 here is CASSSGGANYGYTF. The DNA for the CDR3 is TGTGCCAGCAGTTCAGGGGGCGCTAACTATGGCTACACCTTC.

As DNA, the CDR3 is TGTGCCAGCAGCGTAAGCGGGATTAGGGAGACCCAGTACTTC. It is translated as CASSVSGIRETQYF. The V and J genes are TRBV9 and TRBJ2-5, with 7 bases that match TRBD2. The CDR3 spans 14 residues. Per germline, CDR1 SGDLS and CDR2 YYNGEE. V lost 1 base, J lost 5 bases, and 5 bases stayed unmatched. The variable domain in full, with the rest retrieved from reference TRBV9 and TRBJ2-5, is DSGVTQTPKHLITATGQRVTLRCSPRSGDLSVYWYQQSLDQGLQFLIQYYNGEERAKGNILERFSAQQFPDLHSELNLSSLELGDSALYFCASSVSGIRETQYFGPGTRLLVL.

The V call is TRBV14, the J call TRBJ1-2, with unresolved D. The V end lost 1 base, the J end lost 5 bases, and 5 bases lay between the germline ends. Germline assignment: CDR1 SGHDN and CDR2 FVKESK. The CDR3 covers 12 residues. The CDR3 spells CASSQGYYGYTF. The CDR3 DNA reads TGTGCCAGCAGCCAAGGTTATTATGGCTACACCTTC. The full variable domain, rest sourced from reference TRBV14 and TRBJ1-2, is EAGVTQFPSHSVIEKGQTVTLRCDPISGHDNLYWYRRVMGKEIKFLLHFVKESKQDESGMPNNRFLAERTGGTYSTLKVQPAELEDSGVYFCASSQGYYGYTFGSGTRLTVV.

Written as DNA, the CDR3 is TGTGCCACCAGTGATGGACAGGGGGCTAATGAAAAACTGTTTTTT. This sequence encodes CATSDGQGANEKLFF. The V and J genes are TRBV24-1 and TRBJ1-4; 10 nucleotides align to TRBD1. The germline gives CDR1 KGHDR, CDR2 SFDVKD. The CDR3 has 15 amino acids. V shed 3 bases, J shed 3 bases, and the junction held 0 bases outside the gene matches.

This sequence joins TRBV30 and TRBJ1-5, with a weak D call TRBD1 (5 bases). Germline V gives CDR1 GTSNPN, CDR2 SVGIG (reference sequence). The CDR3 runs to 12 residues. Trimming removed 1 base from V and 7 bases from J, with 8 bases in between. In nucleotides, the CDR3 is TGTGCCTGGAGTGAGGGGTGGCAGCCCCAGCATTTT. Protein: CAWSEGWQPQHF.

The J gene is TRBJ1-1, the V gene TRBV10-2; D perhaps matches TRBD1 (5 bases). CDR1 and CDR2 from the germline V gene are WSHSY and SAAADI. Deletions cut 6 bases from V and 5 bases from J, with 16 bases between. CDR3 length equals 14 residues. In DNA form, the CDR3 reads TGCGCCAGCAGCCTCGGCGCAGGGCCGACTGAAGCTTTCTTT. Translating gives CASSLGAGPTEAFF.

Note on this clone: Distinct nucleotide sequences in the sample also encode this CDR3. J is TRBJ2-1 and V is TRBV10-3, with D possibly TRBD1 on 6 matching bases. V dropped 6 bases and J dropped 7 bases, with 10 bases sitting between them. Per germline, CDR1 ENHRY and CDR2 SYGVKD. This CDR3 is built from 12 residues. The CDR3 protein is CAIRQGGNEQFF. In nucleotides, the CDR3 is TGTGCCATCAGACAGGGTGGGAATGAGCAGTTCTTC.

The chain joins TRBV29-1 to TRBJ1-4; maybe TRBD1 (5 bases). The germline gives CDR1 SQVTM, CDR2 ANQGSEA. The CDR3 is made up of 13 amino acids. With 7 bases removed from V and 8 bases from J, the gap between germline ends came to 17 bases. CDR3 sequence (DNA): TGCAGCGCCCGAACGGGGGGGAGGGAAAAACTGTTTTTT. Translating it yields CSARTGGREKLFF.